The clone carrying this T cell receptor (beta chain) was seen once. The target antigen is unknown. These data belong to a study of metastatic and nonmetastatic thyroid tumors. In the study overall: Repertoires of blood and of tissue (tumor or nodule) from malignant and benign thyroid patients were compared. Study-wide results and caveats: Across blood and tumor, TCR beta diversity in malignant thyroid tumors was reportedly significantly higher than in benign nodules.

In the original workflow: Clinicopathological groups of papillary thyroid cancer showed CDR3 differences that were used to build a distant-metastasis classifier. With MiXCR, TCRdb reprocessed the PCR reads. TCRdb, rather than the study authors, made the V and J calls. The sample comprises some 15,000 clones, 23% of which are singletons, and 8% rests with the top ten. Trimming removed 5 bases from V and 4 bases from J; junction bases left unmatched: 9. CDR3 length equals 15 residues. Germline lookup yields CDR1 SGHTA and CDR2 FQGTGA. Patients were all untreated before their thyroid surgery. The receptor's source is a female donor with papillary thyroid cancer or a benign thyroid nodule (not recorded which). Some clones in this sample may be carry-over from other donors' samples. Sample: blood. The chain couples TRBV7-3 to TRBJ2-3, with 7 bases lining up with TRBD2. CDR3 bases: TGTGCCAGCAGCCTGTCTAGCGGACTGGCAGATACGCAGTATTTT. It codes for CASSLSSGLADTQYF.